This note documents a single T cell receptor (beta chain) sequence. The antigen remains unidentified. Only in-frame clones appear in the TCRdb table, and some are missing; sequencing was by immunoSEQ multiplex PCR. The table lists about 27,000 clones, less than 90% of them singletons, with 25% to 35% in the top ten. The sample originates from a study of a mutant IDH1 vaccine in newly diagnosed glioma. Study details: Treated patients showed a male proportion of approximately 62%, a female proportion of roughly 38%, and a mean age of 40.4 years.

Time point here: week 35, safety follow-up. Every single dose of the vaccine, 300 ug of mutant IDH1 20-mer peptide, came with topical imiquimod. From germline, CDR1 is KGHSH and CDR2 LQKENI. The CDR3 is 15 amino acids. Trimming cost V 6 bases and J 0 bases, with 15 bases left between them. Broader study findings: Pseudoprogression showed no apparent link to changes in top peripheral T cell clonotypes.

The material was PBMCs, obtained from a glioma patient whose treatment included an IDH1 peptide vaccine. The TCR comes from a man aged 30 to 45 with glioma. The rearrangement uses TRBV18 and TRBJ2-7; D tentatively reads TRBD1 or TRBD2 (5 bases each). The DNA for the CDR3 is TGTGCCAGCTCCCCCCGGGACGGAAGCTCCTACGAGCAGTACTTC. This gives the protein CASSPRDGSSYEQYF.